This T cell receptor beta chain was profiled in a study of immune cell composition in non-small cell lung cancer. Sequenced by immunoSEQ multiplex PCR; TCRdb stores in-frame clones only, minus some. The sample lists approximately 5,000 clones; just over 75% were seen once. This receptor was identified in a human donor with non-small cell lung cancer. The sequenced sample consisted of lung tumor tissue.

The CDR3 region is CASSFGTGGGEQFF. The CDR3 DNA follows: TGTGCCAGCAGCTTCGGGACAGGGGGCGGTGAGCAGTTCTTC. The chain couples TRBV5-6 to TRBJ2-1, with 12 nucleotides matching TRBD1. Germline V gives CDR1 SGHDT, CDR2 YYEEEE. The CDR3 has 14 amino acids. Losses at the gene ends were 2 bases for V and 9 bases for J; bases not matched to a gene: 3. Combining the CDR3 with reference TRBV5-6 and TRBJ2-1 gives the whole variable domain DAGVTQSPTHLIKTRGQQVTLRCSPKSGHDTVSWYQQALGQGPQFIFQYYEEEERQRGNFPDRFSGHQFPNYSSELNVNALLLGDSALYLCASSFGTGGGEQFFGPGTRLTVL.